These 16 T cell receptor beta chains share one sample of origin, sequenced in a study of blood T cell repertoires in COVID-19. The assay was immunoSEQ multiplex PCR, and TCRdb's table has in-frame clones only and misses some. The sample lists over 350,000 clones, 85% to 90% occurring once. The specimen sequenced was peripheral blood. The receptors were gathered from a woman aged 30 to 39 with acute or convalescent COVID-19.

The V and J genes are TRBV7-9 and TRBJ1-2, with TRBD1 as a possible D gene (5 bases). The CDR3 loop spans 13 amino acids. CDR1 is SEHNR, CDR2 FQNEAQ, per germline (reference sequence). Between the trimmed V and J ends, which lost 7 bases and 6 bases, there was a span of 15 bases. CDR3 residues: CASTASGGNGYTF. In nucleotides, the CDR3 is TGTGCCAGCACCGCCTCGGGGGGGAATGGCTACACCTTC.

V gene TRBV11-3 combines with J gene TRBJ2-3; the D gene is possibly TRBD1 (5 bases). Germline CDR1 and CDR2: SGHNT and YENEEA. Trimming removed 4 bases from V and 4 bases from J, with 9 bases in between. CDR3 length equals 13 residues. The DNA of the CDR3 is TGTGCCAGCAGCTCCCAAGGGGCAGATACGCAGTATTTT. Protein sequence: CASSSQGADTQYF.

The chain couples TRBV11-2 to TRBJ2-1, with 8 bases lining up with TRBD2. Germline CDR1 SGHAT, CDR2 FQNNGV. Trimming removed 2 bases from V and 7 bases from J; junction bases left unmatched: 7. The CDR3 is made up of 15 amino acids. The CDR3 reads CASSLSGGRYNEQFF. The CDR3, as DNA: TGTGCCAGCAGCTTATCGGGGGGGCGCTATAATGAGCAGTTCTTC.

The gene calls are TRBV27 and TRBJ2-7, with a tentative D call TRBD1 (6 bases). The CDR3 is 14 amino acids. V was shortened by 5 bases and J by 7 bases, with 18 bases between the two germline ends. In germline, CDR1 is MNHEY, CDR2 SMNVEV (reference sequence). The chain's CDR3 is CASSPLGGTGEQYF. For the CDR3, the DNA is TGTGCCAGCAGTCCCCTAGGGGGAACGGGGGAGCAGTACTTC.

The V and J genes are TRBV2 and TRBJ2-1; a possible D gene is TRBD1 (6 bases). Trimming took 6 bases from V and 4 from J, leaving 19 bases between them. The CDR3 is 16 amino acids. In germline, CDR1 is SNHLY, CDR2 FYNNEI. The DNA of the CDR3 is TGTGCCAGCAGCGTCGACAGGCCGAACCGATACAATGAGCAGTTCTTC. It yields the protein CASSVDRPNRYNEQFF.

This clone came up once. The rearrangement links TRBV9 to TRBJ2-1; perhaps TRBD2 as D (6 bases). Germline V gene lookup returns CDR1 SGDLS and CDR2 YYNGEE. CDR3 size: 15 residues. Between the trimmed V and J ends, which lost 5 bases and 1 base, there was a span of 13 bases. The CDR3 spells CASSEVGGSYNEQFF. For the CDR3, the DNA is TGTGCCAGCAGTGAAGTTGGGGGGTCCTACAATGAGCAGTTCTTC.

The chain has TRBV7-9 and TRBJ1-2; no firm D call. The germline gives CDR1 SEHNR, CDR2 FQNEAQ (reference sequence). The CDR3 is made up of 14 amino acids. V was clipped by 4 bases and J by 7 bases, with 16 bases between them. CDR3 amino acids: CASSYRASEGGYTF. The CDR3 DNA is TGTGCCAGCAGCTACCGGGCCAGCGAGGGTGGCTACACCTTC. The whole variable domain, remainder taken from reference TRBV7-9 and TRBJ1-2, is DTGVSQNPRHKITKRGQNVTFRCDPISEHNRLYWYRQTLGQGPEFLTYFQNEAQLEKSRLLSDRFSAERPKGSFSTLEIQRTEQGDSAMYLCASSYRASEGGYTFGSGTRLTVV.

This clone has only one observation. The CDR3 DNA is TGTGCCAGCAGCGTAGACAGTATGAACACCGGGGAGCTGTTTTTT. It specifies CASSVDSMNTGELFF. The V and J genes are TRBV9 and TRBJ2-2; D unresolved. In germline, CDR1 is SGDLS, CDR2 YYNGEE. Trimming left V 0 bases short and J 1 base short, with 7 bases between. The CDR3 loop spans 15 amino acids.

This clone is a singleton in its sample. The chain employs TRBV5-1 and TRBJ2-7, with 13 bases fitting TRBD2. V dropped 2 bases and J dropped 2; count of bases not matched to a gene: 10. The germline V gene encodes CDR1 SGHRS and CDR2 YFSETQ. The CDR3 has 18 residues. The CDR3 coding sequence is TGCGCCAGCAGCTTAACTTACGGGACTAGCGGGGATACCTACGAGCAGTACTTC. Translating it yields CASSLTYGTSGDTYEQYF.

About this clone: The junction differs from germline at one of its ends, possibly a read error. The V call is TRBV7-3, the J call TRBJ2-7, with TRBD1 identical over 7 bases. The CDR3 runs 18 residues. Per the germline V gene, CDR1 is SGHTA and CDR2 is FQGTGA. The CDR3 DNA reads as TGTGCCAGCAGCTCTCTCTGCTTATCCGGACAGGCTTCCTACGAGCAGTGCTTC. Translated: CASSSLCLSGQASYEQCF.

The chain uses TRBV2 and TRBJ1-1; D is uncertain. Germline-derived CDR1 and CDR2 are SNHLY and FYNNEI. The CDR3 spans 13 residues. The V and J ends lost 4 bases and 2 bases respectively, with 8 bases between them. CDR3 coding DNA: TGTGCCAGCAGTGTCTGGCAAAACACTGAAGCTTTCTTT. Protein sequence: CASSVWQNTEAFF.

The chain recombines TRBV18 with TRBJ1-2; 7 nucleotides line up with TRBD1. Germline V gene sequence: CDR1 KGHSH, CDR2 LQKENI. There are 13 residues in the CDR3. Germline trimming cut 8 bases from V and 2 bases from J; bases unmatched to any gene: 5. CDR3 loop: CASTRDSNYGYTF. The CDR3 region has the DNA TGTGCCAGCACCCGGGACAGCAACTATGGCTACACCTTC.

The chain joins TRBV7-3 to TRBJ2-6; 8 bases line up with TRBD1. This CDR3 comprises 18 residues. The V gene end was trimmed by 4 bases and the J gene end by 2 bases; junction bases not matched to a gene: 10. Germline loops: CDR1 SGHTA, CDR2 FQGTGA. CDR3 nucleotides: TGTGCCAGCAGCTCCGGACGGCAGGGGGCTGCTGGGGCCAACGTCCTGACTTTC. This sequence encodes CASSSGRQGAAGANVLTF.

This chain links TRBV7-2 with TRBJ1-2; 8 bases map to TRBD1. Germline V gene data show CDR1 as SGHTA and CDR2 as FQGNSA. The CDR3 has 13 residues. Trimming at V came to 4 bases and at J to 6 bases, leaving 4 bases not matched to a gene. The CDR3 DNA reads TGTGCCAGCAGCTGGGGGACAGGAAATGGCTACACCTTC. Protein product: CASSWGTGNGYTF.

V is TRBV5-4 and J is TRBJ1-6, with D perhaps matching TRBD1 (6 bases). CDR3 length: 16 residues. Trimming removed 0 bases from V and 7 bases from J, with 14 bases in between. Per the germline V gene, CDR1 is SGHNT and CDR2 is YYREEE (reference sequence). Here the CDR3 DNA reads TGTGCCAGCAGCTTGGTTGGTCGGGGGGCCAATTCACCCCTCCACTTT. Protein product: CASSLVGRGANSPLHF.

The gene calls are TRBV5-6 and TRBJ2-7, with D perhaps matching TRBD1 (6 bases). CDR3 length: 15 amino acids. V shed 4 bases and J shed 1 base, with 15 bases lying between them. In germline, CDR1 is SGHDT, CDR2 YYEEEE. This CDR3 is CASSRPRTASYEQYF. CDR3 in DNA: TGTGCCAGCAGCAGACCCCGGACAGCTTCCTACGAGCAGTACTTC. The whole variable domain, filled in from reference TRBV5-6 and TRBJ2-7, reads DAGVTQSPTHLIKTRGQQVTLRCSPKSGHDTVSWYQQALGQGPQFIFQYYEEEERQRGNFPDRFSGHQFPNYSSELNVNALLLGDSALYLCASSRPRTASYEQYFGPGTRLTVT.